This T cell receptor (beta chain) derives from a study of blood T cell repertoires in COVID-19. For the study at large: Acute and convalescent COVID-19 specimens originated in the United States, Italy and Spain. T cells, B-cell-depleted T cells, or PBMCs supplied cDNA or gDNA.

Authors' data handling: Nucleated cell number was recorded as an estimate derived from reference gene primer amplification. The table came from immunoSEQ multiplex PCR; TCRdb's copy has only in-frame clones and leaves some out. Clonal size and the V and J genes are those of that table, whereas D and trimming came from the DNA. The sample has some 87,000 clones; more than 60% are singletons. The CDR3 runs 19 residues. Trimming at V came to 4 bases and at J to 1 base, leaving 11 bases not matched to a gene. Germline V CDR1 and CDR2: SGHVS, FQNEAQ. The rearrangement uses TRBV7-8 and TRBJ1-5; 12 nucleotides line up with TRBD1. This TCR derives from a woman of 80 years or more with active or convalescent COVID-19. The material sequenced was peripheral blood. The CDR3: CASSSGTGGSVRSNQPQHF. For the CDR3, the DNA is TGTGCCAGCAGCTCCGGGACAGGGGGCTCCGTGCGCAGCAATCAGCCCCAGCATTTT.